These 31 T cell receptor beta chains came from one sample sequenced in a study of response to subunit inactivated influenza vaccine (dated by TCRdb to 2016 to 2019). Libraries were constructed by RT-PCR. Sequencing used an Illumina HiSeq 2500. TCRdb redid the processing of the public reads, applying fastp at Q25 and MiXCR, and retained in-frame beta chains. Identical CDR3 protein sequences are pooled into one entry, listed with their most common genes and DNA. The sample table records about 780,000 distinct CDR3 sequences; approximately 17% of these occur just once. The ten largest clones represent 11% of the sample. The sample here was PBMCs from blood, taken approximately 5 days after vaccination. These receptors were taken from a man over 45 who received an inactivated influenza vaccine. Donor details come from another sample of the same person, matched by shared clones.

In this sample, this clonotype turned up a few times. One end of the junction varies from germline; a read error may be responsible. The chain is built from TRBV6-2 or TRBV6-3 and TRBJ1-2; no clear D gene. From germline, CDR1 is MNHEY and CDR2 SVGEGT. The CDR3 loop spans 17 amino acids. This CDR3 is CASSYSRRLGTNYGYTF. CDR3 nucleotide sequence: TGTGCCAGCAGTTATTCCCGCCGACTCGGAACCAACTATGGCTACACTTTC.

J is TRBJ2-7 and V is TRBV9, with D unclear. CDR1 is SGDLS and CDR2 is YYNGEE in the germline V gene. V gave up 0 bases and J gave up 2 bases, with 12 bases separating them. The CDR3 consists of 15 residues. This CDR3 is CASSVAPVGAYEQYF. The CDR3 nucleotides are TGTGCCAGCAGCGTAGCTCCGGTGGGCGCCTACGAGCAGTACTTC.

This clonotype was counted a few times. This chain links TRBV7-2 with TRBJ2-7; D is uncertain. CDR3 length: 15 amino acids. Trimming removed 2 bases from V and 4 bases from J, with 15 bases in between. Germline CDR1 reads SGHTA; CDR2 reads FQGNSA. The CDR3 DNA reads TGTGCCAGCAGCTTAAAAGGGCAGTTGCAATACGAGCAGTACTTC. It encodes CASSLKGQLQYEQYF.

There are a few counts of this clonotype. The chain uses TRBV4-1 and TRBJ2-6; no clear D. The V gene's germline CDR1 is MGHRA and CDR2 YSYEKL. This CDR3 has 14 residues. Trimming cost V 1 base and J 4 bases, with 5 bases left between them. The CDR3 region is CASSQAGGANVLTF. The CDR3 nucleotides read TGCGCCAGCAGCCAAGCTGGGGGGGCCAACGTCCTGACTTTC.

V gene TRBV5-1 combines with J gene TRBJ2-1; the D is unclear. Germline loops: CDR1 SGHRS, CDR2 YFSETQ. V lost 7 bases and J lost 0, with 8 bases in between. The CDR3 covers 13 residues. In DNA form, the CDR3 reads TGCGCCAGCTTCGGCTACTCCTACAATGAGCAGTTCTTC. Protein sequence: CASFGYSYNEQFF.

This clonotype was seen ten or more times. CDR3 protein: CSAREDRGHYEQYF. The CDR3 DNA reads TGCAGTGCTAGAGAGGACAGGGGACACTACGAGCAGTACTTC. The chain recombines TRBV20-1 with TRBJ2-7, with 9 bases that match TRBD1. CDR1 is DFQATT and CDR2 is SNEGSKA in the germline V gene (reference sequence). Trimming at V came to 0 bases and at J to 3 bases, leaving 3 bases not matched to a gene. The CDR3 length is 14 residues.

Only a few counts were recorded for this clonotype. The V call is TRBV20-1, the J call TRBJ2-5; D possibly corresponds to TRBD2 (7 bases). CDR1 is DFQATT and CDR2 is SNEGSKA in the germline V gene (reference sequence). This CDR3 contains 16 residues. The ends were cut back, 1 base at V and 5 bases at J, with 20 bases in the middle. CDR3 in DNA: TGCAGTGCTAGAGGCGAATTGGGGGGGCCAGGGGAGACCCAGTACTTC. Encoded protein: CSARGELGGPGETQYF.

This rearrangement joins TRBV12-3 or TRBV12-4 to TRBJ2-7, with TRBD1 as a possible D gene (6 bases). V was shortened by 3 bases and J by 3 bases, with 12 bases between the two germline ends. This CDR3 spans 14 amino acids. CDR3 residues: CASSFLGADYEQYF. CDR3 DNA: TGTGCCAGCAGTTTCCTGGGGGCTGACTACGAGCAGTACTTC.

This clonotype has only a few counts. The V and J genes are TRBV4-3 and TRBJ2-1; possible D gene TRBD2, 6 bases. The CDR3 loop spans 17 amino acids. Germline assignment: CDR1 LGHNA and CDR2 YSLEER. Trimming pared 0 bases from V and 2 bases from J, leaving 14 bases between. CDR3 sequence (DNA): TGCGCCAGCAGCCAAGATCAAGCGGGCCTCACCTACAATGAGCAGTTCTTC. Translating gives CASSQDQAGLTYNEQFF.

This rearrangement joins TRBV6-5 to TRBJ2-5; 8 bases agree with TRBD1. The CDR3 totals 16 residues. Trimming at V came to 4 bases and at J to 2 bases, leaving 9 bases not matched to a gene. Looked up from germline, CDR1 is MNHEY and CDR2 is SVGAGI. CDR3: CASSFRTGKRQETQYF. In DNA form, the CDR3 reads TGTGCCAGCAGTTTTAGGACAGGGAAGCGGCAAGAGACCCAGTACTTC.

This clonotype appeared a few times. The chain has TRBV4-1 and TRBJ2-7; D gene unclear. This CDR3 has 13 amino acids. Germline-derived CDR1 and CDR2 are MGHRA and YSYEKL. Trimming pared 4 bases from V and 6 bases from J, leaving 13 bases between. The CDR3 DNA reads TGCGCCAGCAGCCGGCTAGGCCCACTCGAGCAGTACTTC. As protein: CASSRLGPLEQYF.

The chain uses TRBV5-1 and TRBJ2-3, with a tentative D call TRBD1 (5 bases). V was pared by 4 bases and J by 6 bases, with 21 bases between. The germline V gene encodes CDR1 SGHRS and CDR2 YFSETQ. The CDR3 totals 16 residues. This CDR3 reads CASSPLGDYGWDTQYF. The DNA of the CDR3 is TGCGCCAGCAGCCCCCTAGGGGATTACGGTTGGGATACGCAGTATTTT.

The chain is built from TRBV7-2 and TRBJ2-1, with 10 positions matching TRBD2. This CDR3 spans 16 amino acids. Per the germline V gene, CDR1 is SGHTA and CDR2 is FQGNSA. Unmatched junction bases numbered 8, after V lost 5 bases and J lost 4 bases. The DNA of the CDR3 is TGTGCCAGCAGCCCTCTAGCGGGAGAGATTTACAATGAGCAGTTCTTC. Protein: CASSPLAGEIYNEQFF.

This clonotype was seen repeatedly, ten times or more. This chain uses TRBV5-1 with TRBJ1-2; TRBD1 matches at 7 bases. The V gene end was trimmed by 4 bases and the J gene end by 4 bases; junction bases not matched to a gene: 4. Looked up from germline, CDR1 is SGHRS and CDR2 is YFSETQ. This CDR3 contains 13 residues. The CDR3 bases are TGCGCCAGCAGCCTGGGGGACAGCTATGGCTACACCTTC. Residues: CASSLGDSYGYTF.

This clonotype showed up just a few times. This chain links TRBV20-1 with TRBJ2-5; tentative D call: TRBD2 (5 bases). This CDR3 is built from 16 residues. Germline V CDR1 and CDR2: DFQATT, SNEGSKA (reference sequence). Trimming cost V 1 base and J 5 bases, with 20 bases left between them. DNA of the CDR3: TGCAGTGCTAGAGTAGTAGGAGGTGGCTCTAGGGAGACCCAGTACTTC. Residues: CSARVVGGGSRETQYF.

The genes are TRBV20-1 and TRBJ2-3, with D possibly matching TRBD2 (6 bases). Trimming took 0 bases from V and 1 from J, leaving 17 bases between them. CDR1 is DFQATT, CDR2 SNEGSKA, per germline (reference sequence). The CDR3 loop spans 17 amino acids. The CDR3 bases are TGCAGTGCTAGAGATTTACCGGGACTCCAGCGCACAGATACGCAGTATTTT. Its protein is CSARDLPGLQRTDTQYF.

A single count supports this clonotype. The rearrangement joins TRBV6-6 to TRBJ2-7; D unresolved. The CDR3 extends over 12 amino acids. Trimming removed 0 bases at V and 4 bases at J, with 4 bases between. The V gene's germline CDR1 is MNHNY and CDR2 SVGAGI (reference sequence). The CDR3 DNA reads as TGTGCCAGCAGTTACTCTGAATACGAGCAGTACTTC. Translating it yields CASSYSEYEQYF.

This clonotype was recorded a few times. The chain uses TRBV6-1 and TRBJ2-7; 11 bases are shared with TRBD1. Germline values: CDR1 MNHNS, CDR2 SASEGT. The CDR3 is 16 amino acids. After removal of 6 bases from V and 0 bases from J, the junction contained 7 bases not matched to a gene. CDR3 bases: TGTGCCAGCAGCCGGGCCGGACAGGGGGCCTCCTACGAGCAGTACTTC. Its protein product is CASSRAGQGASYEQYF.

This clonotype was seen repeatedly, ten times or more. The chain has TRBV30 and TRBJ1-6; D is ambiguous. V was clipped by 6 bases and J by 6 bases, with 18 bases between them. In germline, CDR1 is GTSNPN, CDR2 SVGIG (reference sequence). This CDR3 spans 15 amino acids. This CDR3 is CACSGILAFNSPLHF. In DNA, the CDR3 is TGTGCCTGCTCGGGGATTTTAGCCTTTAATTCACCCCTCCACTTT.

This clonotype has more than one count but fewer than ten. This chain links TRBV5-6 with TRBJ2-5; D gene ambiguous. Trimming pared 2 bases from V and 4 bases from J, leaving 12 bases between. The length of the CDR3 is 14 residues. Germline values: CDR1 SGHDT, CDR2 YYEEEE. The CDR3 DNA follows: TGTGCCAGCAGCTTACTACAGAATCTAGAGACCCAGTACTTC. Translating gives CASSLLQNLETQYF.

The sample holds many counts of this clonotype. The chain links TRBV12-3 or TRBV12-4 to TRBJ1-2, with D possibly TRBD1 on 6 matching bases. The CDR3 is 16 amino acids. Trimming shortened V by 6 bases and J by 3 bases, and 20 bases separated the two germline ends. The CDR3 spells CASSSVWGGVDYGYTF. Here the CDR3 DNA reads TGTGCCAGCAGCTCGGTGTGGGGGGGCGTAGACTATGGCTACACCTTC.

The genes are TRBV5-1 and TRBJ1-1, with D maybe TRBD1 (6 bases). Germline V gene data show CDR1 as SGHRS and CDR2 as YFSETQ. The CDR3 is made up of 13 amino acids. The V end was cut by 3 bases, the J end by 8 bases, with 14 bases between. CDR3 coding DNA: TGCGCCAGCAGCTACACAGGGCACTTAGAAGCTTTCTTT. Its translation: CASSYTGHLEAFF.

As DNA, the CDR3 is TGTGCCAGCAGCCTGTCTAGCGGGAGTTTCGATGAGCAGTTCTTC. Its translation is CASSLSSGSFDEQFF. The chain recombines TRBV7-2 with TRBJ2-1; 10 bases map to TRBD2. The CDR3 length is 15 residues. V shed 5 bases, J shed 8 bases, and the junction held 9 bases outside the gene matches. Germline V gene data show CDR1 as SGHTA and CDR2 as FQGNSA.

This rearrangement joins TRBV5-1 to TRBJ2-7; no firm D call. The CDR3 has 14 amino acids. V was trimmed by 0 bases and J by 1 base, leaving 8 bases between them. The germline gives CDR1 SGHRS, CDR2 YFSETQ. The CDR3 protein is CASSLGLESYEQYF. In DNA, the CDR3 is TGCGCCAGCAGCTTGGGTCTGGAATCCTACGAGCAGTACTTC.

The gene calls are TRBV15 and TRBJ2-7; TRBD2 matches 14 bases. The CDR3 covers 16 residues. Germline trimming cut 4 bases from V and 1 base from J; bases unmatched to any gene: 3. CDR1 is LNHNV, CDR2 YYDKDF, per germline (reference sequence). In nucleotides, the CDR3 is TGTGCCACCAGCAAATGGACTAGCGGGGGGTCCTACGAGCAGTACTTC. Protein sequence: CATSKWTSGGSYEQYF.

The rearrangement uses TRBV15 and TRBJ1-1; 11 nucleotides agree with TRBD1. The CDR3 sequence is 18 residues long. Germline V CDR1 and CDR2: LNHNV, YYDKDF (reference sequence). After removal of 1 base from V and 1 base from J, the junction contained 8 bases not matched to a gene. CDR3 region: CATSRAGQGVWENTEAFF. The CDR3 region has the DNA TGTGCCACCAGCAGAGCGGGACAGGGGGTTTGGGAGAACACTGAAGCTTTCTTT.

The chain links TRBV5-1 to TRBJ2-5, with 9 bases lining up with TRBD1. The V and J ends lost 6 bases and 5 bases, in that order; junction bases with no gene match: 8. The CDR3 covers 14 residues. From germline, CDR1 is SGHRS and CDR2 YFSETQ. The CDR3 loop reads CASNRGTGRETQYF. The DNA for the CDR3 is TGCGCCAGCAACCGGGGGACAGGGAGGGAGACCCAGTACTTC.

This clonotype has just a few counts. The V and J genes are TRBV6-5 and TRBJ1-1; TRBD1 matches 9 bases. This CDR3 spans 16 amino acids. V lost 2 bases, J lost 9 bases, and 13 bases stayed unmatched. Looked up from germline, CDR1 is MNHEY and CDR2 is SVGAGI. The DNA of the CDR3 is TGTGCCAGCAGTTACGGGGAGGGACAGGGCGCTGGAAAAGCTTTCTTT. This encodes CASSYGEGQGAGKAFF.

The chain joins TRBV6-1 to TRBJ1-4; 9 bases align to TRBD1. Losses at the gene ends were 6 bases for V and 0 bases for J; bases not matched to a gene: 5. This CDR3 region has 16 residues. CDR1 is MNHNS, CDR2 SASEGT, per germline. The CDR3 DNA is TGTGCCAGCAGGTCGGGACAGGGAACAACTAATGAAAAACTGTTTTTT. It specifies CASRSGQGTTNEKLFF.

This clonotype was counted only a few times. The V gene is TRBV6-2 or TRBV6-3, the J gene TRBJ2-3; no firm D call. Germline V gene lookup returns CDR1 MNHEY and CDR2 SVGEGT. The CDR3 sequence is 12 residues long. The ends were cut back, 6 bases at V and 3 bases at J, with 7 bases in the middle. CDR3 nucleotide sequence: TGTGCCAGCAGGGCCCTAACAGATACGCAGTATTTT. As protein: CASRALTDTQYF.

The table lists this clonotype with a few counts. The chain combines TRBV15 with TRBJ2-7; no definite D call. The germline CDR1 and CDR2 sequences are LNHNV and YYDKDF (reference sequence). The CDR3 length is 15 residues. The V gene lost 1 base and the J gene lost 0 bases, with 10 bases spanning the gap. This chain's CDR3 is CATSRGNSLSYEQYF. CDR3 nucleotides: TGTGCCACCAGCAGAGGTAACAGCCTCTCCTACGAGCAGTACTTC.